Shown below are 27 T cell receptor beta chains from a single sample sequenced in a study of shared clonotypes between healthy human individuals. Data came from immunoSEQ multiplex PCR; TCRdb stores just in-frame clones and leaves some out. The table records more than 400,000 clones, approximately 95% of them present only once. Sequences were obtained from naive CD4+ T cells sorted from blood. Subset meaning: CD45RA+ positively selected. The source of these receptors is a woman in her 30s in good health.

This rearrangement joins TRBV9 to TRBJ1-1, with 7 positions matching TRBD1. Germline V gene sequence: CDR1 SGDLS, CDR2 YYNGEE. V was clipped by 3 bases and J by 5 bases; unmatched bases: 10. The CDR3 has 15 amino acids. CDR3 DNA sequence: TGTGCCAGCAGCGGAGACGACAGGGCCCGGACTGAAGCTTTCTTT. Translating gives CASSGDDRARTEAFF.

This chain uses TRBV14 with TRBJ1-1; D is undetermined. Germline CDR1 reads SGHDN; CDR2 reads FVKESK. The V gene lost 4 bases and the J gene lost 4 bases, with 10 bases spanning the gap. This CDR3 contains 13 residues. The CDR3 sequence is CASSLSLGTEAFF. CDR3 nucleotides: TGTGCCAGCAGCCTAAGTCTGGGCACTGAAGCTTTCTTT.

In its sample, this clone was seen once. The chain couples TRBV2 to TRBJ2-1; no definite D call. V dropped 5 bases and J dropped 7 bases, with 9 bases sitting between them. This CDR3 has 12 residues. The germline V gene encodes CDR1 SNHLY and CDR2 FYNNEI. CDR3 coding DNA: TGTGCCAGCAGTTTAGACGGGAATGAGCAGTTCTTC. This sequence encodes CASSLDGNEQFF.

As DNA, the CDR3 is TGTGCCAGCAGCCAGACGAGTAGGCGTGGGGCCAAAAACATTCAGTACTTC. Amino acids: CASSQTSRRGAKNIQYF. V and J are TRBV4-2 and TRBJ2-4; D ambiguous. V was pared by 3 bases and J by 1 base, with 16 bases between. The CDR3 spans 17 residues. Per germline, CDR1 LGHNA and CDR2 YNFKEQ.

This sequence joins TRBV5-1 and TRBJ2-3; tentative D call: TRBD2 (7 bases). CDR3 length: 15 amino acids. Trimming took 3 bases from V and 3 from J, leaving 14 bases between them. Germline values: CDR1 SGHRS, CDR2 YFSETQ. In nucleotides, the CDR3 is TGCGCCAGCAGCTGGCAGGGAGGGGGTACAGATACGCAGTATTTT. This translates into CASSWQGGGTDTQYF. Full variable domain (outside the CDR3, taken from reference TRBV5-1 and TRBJ2-3): KAGVTQTPRYLIKTRGQQVTLSCSPISGHRSVSWYQQTPGQGLQFLFEYFSETQRNKGNFPGRFSGRQFSNSRSEMNVSTLELGDSALYLCASSWQGGGTDTQYFGPGTRLTVL.

J is TRBJ2-7 and V is TRBV10-3, with 10 positions matching TRBD1. Germline loops: CDR1 ENHRY, CDR2 SYGVKD. The CDR3 totals 14 residues. Trimming cost V 5 bases and J 3 bases; bases outside gene matches: 4. CDR3 sequence: CAISNGQGDYEQYF. The DNA of the CDR3 is TGTGCCATCAGTAACGGACAGGGGGACTACGAGCAGTACTTC.

V usage is TRBV7-7 and J usage is TRBJ2-1, with 13 bases identical to TRBD2. V lost 5 bases to trimming and J lost 4 bases; unmatched junction nucleotides: 5. CDR1 is SSHAT, CDR2 FNYEAQ, per germline (reference sequence). This CDR3 is built from 16 residues. The CDR3 nucleotides read TGTGCCAGCAGCCGAATACTAGCGGGAGGGTACAATGAGCAGTTCTTC. Translating it yields CASSRILAGGYNEQFF.

The chain links TRBV28 to TRBJ1-2; no firm D call. The germline V and J ends were trimmed by 7 bases and 3 bases, with 18 bases remaining between them. Germline assignment: CDR1 MDHEN and CDR2 SYDVKM. This CDR3 spans 15 amino acids. The CDR3 spells CASIQPRSGHYGYTF. The CDR3 DNA is TGTGCCAGCATCCAACCCCGGTCTGGTCACTATGGCTACACCTTC.

The chain recombines TRBV28 with TRBJ2-5; the D call may be TRBD1 or TRBD2 (5 bases each). Trimming pared 6 bases from V and 6 bases from J, leaving 14 bases between. The germline V gene encodes CDR1 MDHEN and CDR2 SYDVKM. This CDR3 is built from 13 residues. The CDR3 spells CASSPGLAKTQYF. DNA for the CDR3: TGTGCCAGCAGCCCGGGGCTAGCAAAGACCCAGTACTTC.

A word on this clone: Compared with germline, one end of the junction differs, possibly owing to a read error. The chain couples TRBV19 to TRBJ2-5; perhaps TRBD1 as D (5 bases). CDR3 length equals 14 residues. Germline-derived CDR1 and CDR2 are LNHDA and SQIVND (reference sequence). CDR3 region: CASSIAHSGETQYF. The CDR3 DNA follows: TGTGCCAGCAGTATAGCTCACTCAGGGGAGACCCAGTACTTC. Supplemented by reference TRBV19 and TRBJ2-5, the full variable domain reads DGGITQSPKYLFRKEGQNVTLSCEQNLNHDAMYWYRQDPGQGLRLIYYSQIVNDFQKGDIAEGYSVSREKKESFPLTVTSAQKNPTAFYLCASSIAHSGETQYFGPGTRLLVL.

The chain couples TRBV28 to TRBJ2-7, with 11 bases aligning to TRBD2. V lost 2 bases, J lost 1 base, and 4 bases stayed unmatched. The CDR3 consists of 16 residues. CDR1 MDHEN and CDR2 SYDVKM come from the germline V gene. For the CDR3, the DNA is TGTGCCAGCAGTTTAACTAGCGGGAGTGTTTCCTACGAGCAGTACTTC. It specifies CASSLTSGSVSYEQYF.

Only one count was recorded for this clone. The V and J genes are TRBV2 and TRBJ1-5; 9 positions agree with TRBD1. Germline trimming cut 1 base from V and 3 bases from J; bases unmatched to any gene: 4. The germline V gene encodes CDR1 SNHLY and CDR2 FYNNEI. This CDR3 has 16 residues. CDR3 coding DNA: TGTGCCAGCAGTGAAGGCTGGACAGGGGACAATCAGCCCCAGCATTTT. It translates to CASSEGWTGDNQPQHF.

The count of this clone is one. The chain couples TRBV19 to TRBJ1-4; 12 bases align to TRBD1. This CDR3 spans 16 amino acids. Germline V CDR1 and CDR2: LNHDA, SQIVND (reference sequence). J was trimmed by 1 base and V by 8 bases; bases with no gene match: 5. The CDR3 nucleotides read TGTGCCAGTGGGACAGGGGGCGTGGGAACTAATGAAAAACTGTTTTTT. It specifies CASGTGGVGTNEKLFF.

This rearrangement joins TRBV28 to TRBJ1-5; D gene uncertain. V was pared by 6 bases and J by 2 bases, with 11 bases between. Germline CDR1 MDHEN, CDR2 SYDVKM. This CDR3 has 14 residues. This chain's CDR3 is CASRFRARNQPQHF. DNA for the CDR3: TGTGCCAGCAGATTTCGGGCCCGCAATCAGCCCCAGCATTTT.

The rearrangement joins TRBV28 to TRBJ1-4; no clear D. V shed 3 bases and J shed 10 bases, with 21 bases lying between them. The CDR3 totals 16 residues. Germline CDR1 is MDHEN and CDR2 is SYDVKM. The CDR3: CASSFIPDPAGVKLFF. The CDR3 DNA follows: TGTGCCAGCAGTTTTATCCCGGACCCGGCTGGCGTAAAACTGTTTTTT.

The chain carries TRBV19 and TRBJ1-5; D is unclear. The CDR3 is 14 residues long. CDR1 is LNHDA, CDR2 SQIVND, per germline (reference sequence). V was trimmed by 6 bases and J by 3 bases, leaving 12 bases between them. This CDR3 is CASRLGRHNQPQHF. CDR3 DNA: TGTGCCAGTAGGTTGGGGAGGCACAATCAGCCCCAGCATTTT. The whole variable domain, remainder taken from reference TRBV19 and TRBJ1-5, is DGGITQSPKYLFRKEGQNVTLSCEQNLNHDAMYWYRQDPGQGLRLIYYSQIVNDFQKGDIAEGYSVSREKKESFPLTVTSAQKNPTAFYLCASRLGRHNQPQHFGDGTRLSIL.

The chain couples TRBV5-3 to TRBJ1-5; 8 bases fit TRBD1. TRBV5-3 falls under the ORF class, with uncertain function. Unmatched junction bases numbered 5, after V lost 4 bases and J lost 2 bases. This CDR3 has 15 amino acids. The CDR3 sequence is CARSQGQGGNQPQHF. For the CDR3, the DNA is TGTGCCAGAAGCCAAGGACAGGGTGGCAATCAGCCCCAGCATTTT.

The table lists this clone with a few counts. This chain links TRBV5-6 with TRBJ1-1; no clear D gene. V was pared by 0 bases and J by 0 bases, with 6 bases between. This CDR3 spans 14 amino acids. The germline V gene encodes CDR1 SGHDT and CDR2 YYEEEE. The DNA for the CDR3 is TGTGCCAGCAGCTTGGAAGGAATGAACACTGAAGCTTTCTTT. This encodes CASSLEGMNTEAFF.

The V call is TRBV7-3, the J call TRBJ2-2; D is ambiguous. Germline V gives CDR1 SGHTA, CDR2 FQGTGA. Between the trimmed V and J ends, which lost 2 bases and 0 bases, there was a span of 10 bases. The length of the CDR3 is 16 residues. The CDR3 loop is CASSLSAETNTGELFF. The CDR3 DNA reads TGTGCCAGCAGCTTATCGGCGGAGACGAACACCGGGGAGCTGTTTTTT.

This sequence joins TRBV28 and TRBJ1-2; D is unclear. CDR1 is MDHEN and CDR2 is SYDVKM in the germline V gene. The CDR3 has 13 amino acids. Trimming shortened V by 6 bases and J by 7 bases, and 15 bases separated the two germline ends. The chain's CDR3 is CASSKDRPRGYTF. CDR3 coding DNA: TGTGCCAGCAGCAAAGATCGGCCTCGTGGCTACACCTTC.

The chain links TRBV6-9 to TRBJ2-4; a possible D gene is TRBD2 (6 bases). The CDR3 consists of 13 residues. The V end was cut by 11 bases, the J end by 6 bases, with 17 bases between. The germline V gene encodes CDR1 MNHGY and CDR2 SVAAGI. CDR3 loop: CAGILRRGNIQYF. CDR3 bases: TGTGCCGGCATACTCCGGAGGGGAAACATTCAGTACTTC.

The rearrangement uses TRBV11-3 and TRBJ2-7; 10 bases line up with TRBD1. The germline V gene encodes CDR1 SGHNT and CDR2 YENEEA. Trimming removed 3 bases from V and 3 bases from J; junction bases left unmatched: 5. CDR3 length: 15 residues. The CDR3 nucleotides are TGTGCCAGCAGCTTCGGGACAGGGGACTTCTACGAGCAGTACTTC. It codes for CASSFGTGDFYEQYF.

The chain is built from TRBV6-1 and TRBJ1-5; 7 nucleotides line up with TRBD1. The germline CDR1 and CDR2 sequences are MNHNS and SASEGT. Losses at the gene ends were 7 bases for V and 7 bases for J; bases not matched to a gene: 7. There are 13 residues in the CDR3. CDR3 in amino acids: CASNSRGRQPQHF. DNA of the CDR3: TGTGCCAGCAACTCGAGGGGGCGACAGCCCCAGCATTTT.

V gene TRBV6-6 combines with J gene TRBJ1-2; D unresolved. Trimming stripped 2 bases from V and 0 bases from J, with 10 bases between. Per the germline V gene, CDR1 is MNHNY and CDR2 is SVGAGI (reference sequence). The CDR3 has 15 residues. In nucleotides, the CDR3 is TGTGCCAGCAGTTACGGGCGGAGAGCTAACTATGGCTACACCTTC. As protein: CASSYGRRANYGYTF.

This rearrangement joins TRBV5-1 to TRBJ1-1; the D is unclear. Deletions cut 0 bases from V and 2 bases from J, with 14 bases between. The V gene's germline CDR1 is SGHRS and CDR2 YFSETQ. The CDR3 is made up of 16 amino acids. The CDR3, as DNA: TGCGCCAGCAGCTTGGATGGTTTAGGAGACAACACTGAAGCTTTCTTT. It translates to CASSLDGLGDNTEAFF.

The chain employs TRBV10-3 and TRBJ1-1; D is unclear. The CDR3 has 14 residues. V lost 4 bases to trimming and J lost 0 bases, with 9 bases between them. Germline V gene data show CDR1 as ENHRY and CDR2 as SYGVKD. The CDR3 is CAISVGELNTEAFF. The CDR3 bases are TGTGCCATCAGTGTTGGGGAACTGAACACTGAAGCTTTCTTT.

The V gene is TRBV11-2, the J gene TRBJ2-5; unclear D gene. There are 15 residues in the CDR3. Trimming took 0 bases from V and 4 from J, leaving 12 bases between them. The germline V gene has CDR1 SGHAT and CDR2 FQNNGV. For the CDR3, the DNA is TGTGCCAGCAGCTTAGATCCGGCAGGTGGAGAGACCCAGTACTTC. Protein: CASSLDPAGGETQYF.